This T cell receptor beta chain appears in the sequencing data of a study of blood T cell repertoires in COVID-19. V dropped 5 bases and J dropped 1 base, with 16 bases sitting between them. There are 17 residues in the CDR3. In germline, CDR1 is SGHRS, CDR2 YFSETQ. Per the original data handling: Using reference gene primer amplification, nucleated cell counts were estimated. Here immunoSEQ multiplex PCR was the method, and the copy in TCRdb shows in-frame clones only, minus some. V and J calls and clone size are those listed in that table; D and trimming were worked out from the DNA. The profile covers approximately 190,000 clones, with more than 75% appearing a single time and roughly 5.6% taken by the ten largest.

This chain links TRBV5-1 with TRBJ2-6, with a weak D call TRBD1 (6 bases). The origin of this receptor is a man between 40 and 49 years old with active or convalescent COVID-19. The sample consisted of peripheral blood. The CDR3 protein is CASSWRQGMSGANVLTF. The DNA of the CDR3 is TGCGCCAGCAGTTGGCGCCAGGGGATGTCTGGGGCCAACGTCCTGACTTTC.